This TCR beta chain was sequenced during a study of regulatory T cells in long-lasting Graves disease. Time point here: persistent/refractory GD, antithyroid drugs over 5 years with positive TRAb. Scientists built the TCR library using RNA that was extracted from PBMCs. This clonotype has a handful of counts. One junction end disagrees with the germline gene, perhaps due to a read error. Construction of TCR beta libraries relied on iRepertoire HTBI primers and on Arm-PCR targeting CDR3 regions. MiXCR was run by TCRdb on the multiplex PCR reads, yielding one entry per CDR3 protein. This sample has about 660,000 distinct CDR3 sequences; 25% to 35% occur once, and the top ten carry roughly 46%. Sequencing was performed on peripheral blood mononuclear cells (PBMCs), taken when the disease was refractory, from a patient treated with antithyroid drugs. This TCR was recovered from a female donor with Graves disease.

The CDR3 loop reads CSARGDETQYF. The DNA of the CDR3 is TGCAGTGCCAGAGGGGACGAGACCCAGTACTTC. The V call is TRBV20-1, the J call TRBJ2-5; D tentatively fits TRBD1 or TRBD2 (5 bases each). This CDR3 has 11 amino acids. CDR1 is DFQATT, CDR2 SNEGSKA, per germline (reference sequence).